This T cell receptor beta chain was obtained from a study of control samples from healthy donors and cancer patients. Some clones are missing from TCRdb's copy, which holds only in-frame ones; the method was immunoSEQ multiplex PCR. The data hold about 180,000 clones, with roughly nine tenths observed a single time. Losses at the gene ends were 3 bases for V and 1 base for J; bases not matched to a gene: 6. The germline V gene has CDR1 DFQATT and CDR2 SNEGSKA (reference sequence). This CDR3 is 16 amino acids long. The sample comprised blood. This chain joins TRBV20-1 and TRBJ1-5; TRBD1 aligns across 10 bases. This clonotype was sampled from a man between 25 and 39 years old in good health. CDR3 amino acids: CSASTPGQGSNQPQHF. CDR3 DNA: TGCAGTGCTAGTACCCCGGGACAGGGGAGCAATCAGCCCCAGCATTTT.